This is a list of T cell receptor beta chains from one sample in a study of blood T cell repertoires in COVID-19. TCRdb keeps only in-frame clones here, not all; method: immunoSEQ multiplex PCR. The table lists over 200,000 clones, about 90% of them singletons. The sample taken for sequencing was peripheral blood. These receptors came from a man between 25 and 39 years old with COVID-19, enrolled during active disease. Both conserved end residues are part of each CDR3. The D gene is left open where the match is weak. Only some rows state a clone size, as once, few, many or a class for expanded clones.

TRBV19	TRBJ1-2	.	13	TRBD1	TGTGCCAGTCGGGACAGGGGACGATCTGGCTACACCTTC	CASRDRGRSGYTF
TRBV19	TRBJ1-2	.	14	.	TGTGCCAGTAGTTGGGCAGGTTACAACTATGGCTACACCTTC	CASSWAGYNYGYTF
TRBV5-1	TRBJ1-2	.	14	.	TGCGCCAGCAGCTATAACAGGGTTAACTATGGCTACACCTTC	CASSYNRVNYGYTF
TRBV29-1	TRBJ1-1	.	14	.	TGCAGCGCGCAGAGGTCTCTCATGAACACTGAAGCTTTCTTT	CSAQRSLMNTEAFF
TRBV24-1	TRBJ1-5	.	13	.	TGTGCCACCAGTGCAGGGTGGGGACAGCCCCAGCATTTT	CATSAGWGQPQHF
TRBV30	TRBJ1-6	once	13	.	TGTGCCGGTAGACAGACTCCAAATTCACCCCTCCACTTT	CAGRQTPNSPLHF
TRBV5-1	TRBJ2-2	.	15	.	TGCGCCAGCAGCTTGAATCCCCCAGGGTCCGGGGAGCTGTTTTTT	CASSLNPPGSGELFF
TRBV29-1	TRBJ2-7	.	11	TRBD1	TGCAGCGGGGGACAGGGAAACGAGCAGTACTTC	CSGGQGNEQYF
TRBV28	TRBJ1-3	once	14	.	TGTGCCAGCAGTTTAGGGCAGGGAGGAAACACCATATATTTT	CASSLGQGGNTIYF
TRBV5-1	TRBJ2-1	.	16	.	TGCGCCAGCAGCTTGGCCTCCTGGAGCTCCTACAATGAGCAGTTCTTC	CASSLASWSSYNEQFF
TRBV6-6	TRBJ2-7	.	16	TRBD1	TGTGCCAGCAGTTATATACAGGGGGTGAATTTGCGCGAGCAGTACTTC	CASSYIQGVNLREQYF
TRBV28	TRBJ2-4	once	17	TRBD2	TGTGCCAGCAGTTTATTACGGACTAGCTTGGCCAAAAACATTCAGTACTTC	CASSLLRTSLAKNIQYF
TRBV6-4	TRBJ2-1	.	15	TRBD1	TGTGCCAGCAGTGACTCGAGCAGGGGGCAGGTTGAGCAGTTCTTC	CASSDSSRGQVEQFF
TRBV5-6	TRBJ2-7	once	15	.	TGTGCCAGCAGCTCCGAAGATTCGGGACTCTACGAGCAGTACTTC	CASSSEDSGLYEQYF
TRBV15	TRBJ1-5	.	16	TRBD1	TGTGCCACCAGCAGAGAGGGCAGGGGGGGCAATCAGCCCCAGCATTTT	CATSREGRGGNQPQHF
TRBV6-2/TRBV6-3	TRBJ2-7	.	13	.	TGTGCCAGCAGTTATGGCAGCAGGTACGAGCAGTACTTC	CASSYGSRYEQYF
TRBV27	TRBJ2-5	.	15	.	TGTGCCAGCAGTATCCTCGACGGATCGGCAGGGACCCAGTACTTC	CASSILDGSAGTQYF
TRBV12-3/TRBV12-4	TRBJ1-1	.	12	.	TGTGCCAGCAGTTTATACATCTCTGAAGCTTTCTTT	CASSLYISEAFF
TRBV5-5	TRBJ1-2	.	15	TRBD1	TGTGCCAGCAGCTTTGGGACACTACAGGGGTATGGCTACACCTTC	CASSFGTLQGYGYTF
TRBV5-1	TRBJ1-4	.	14	TRBD1	TGCGCCAGCAGCTTGGGGACAGGGGCCGAAAAACTGTTTTTT	CASSLGTGAEKLFF
TRBV6-2/TRBV6-3	TRBJ2-1	.	19	TRBD2	TGTGCCAGCAGTTATACTCCAGCGGGAGGGTTTTTTTTCTACAATGAGCAGTTCTTC	CASSYTPAGGFFFYNEQFF
TRBV5-4	TRBJ2-2	.	14	.	TGTGCCAGCAGCATAGACAGGAACACCGGGGAGCTGTTTTTT	CASSIDRNTGELFF
TRBV19	TRBJ1-5	.	13	TRBD1	TGTGCCACCGTGACAGGGTCGAATCAGCCCCAGCATTTT	CATVTGSNQPQHF
TRBV27	TRBJ2-7	.	14	.	TGTGCCAGCAGGGTCGTGGGGCCTAGTTATGAGCAGTACTTC	CASRVVGPSYEQYF
TRBV27	TRBJ1-2	.	16	.	TGTGCCAGCAGTTTTGGGGGCAGAGCTATTAACTATGGCTACACCTTC	CASSFGGRAINYGYTF
TRBV7-9	TRBJ1-4	.	15	.	TGTGCCAGCAGCCCGGCGGGAGGAGCTAATGAAAAACTGTTTTTT	CASSPAGGANEKLFF
TRBV11-3	TRBJ1-3	.	15	.	TGTGCCAGCAGCCCCGGGGGGACGTCTGGAAACACCATATATTTT	CASSPGGTSGNTIYF
TRBV11-3	TRBJ2-3	.	17	TRBD2	TGTGCCAGCAGCCAAGACGGACTAGCGGGAATTGCAGATACGCAGTATTTT	CASSQDGLAGIADTQYF
TRBV4-2	TRBJ2-1	.	16	.	TGTGCCAGCAGCCAAGACCACTACAAAACCTACAATGAGCAGTTCTTC	CASSQDHYKTYNEQFF
TRBV7-3	TRBJ2-1	.	15	TRBD1	TGTGCCAGCACCGGTGGGGACAGGGCCTACAATGAGCAGTTCTTC	CASTGGDRAYNEQFF
TRBV6-5	TRBJ1-1	.	12	.	TGTGCCAGCAGTTACCCCCATAGTGAAGCTTTCTTT	CASSYPHSEAFF
TRBV19	TRBJ2-7	.	12	.	TGTGCCAGCCGGACTGAAACCTACGAGCAGTACTTC	CASRTETYEQYF
TRBV5-4	TRBJ2-7	.	15	.	TGTGCCAGCAGCTTGGGTGGCAGGGTGTCCTACGAGCAGTACTTC	CASSLGGRVSYEQYF
TRBV19	TRBJ2-7	.	15	TRBD1	TGTGCCAGTAGTCGACAGGGAAGGGGCTCCTACGAGCAGTACTTC	CASSRQGRGSYEQYF
TRBV19	TRBJ1-2	few	15	TRBD1	TGTGCCAGTAGTAGGGACAGGGGACGTAACTATGGCTACACCTTC	CASSRDRGRNYGYTF
TRBV10-3	TRBJ2-5	.	18	TRBD1	TGTGCCATCAGTGAGTCTACGGGACAGGGGGCGCGGAAAGAGACCCAGTACTTC	CAISESTGQGARKETQYF
TRBV5-4	TRBJ2-7	.	13	.	TGTGCCAGCAGCCAGGTCCTCGGGGACGAGCAGTACTTC	CASSQVLGDEQYF
TRBV9	TRBJ2-7	once	15	.	TGTGCCAGCAGCCAGGGGGGCCTAGCTTTTGGGGTGCAGTACTTC	CASSQGGLAFGVQYF
TRBV3-1/TRBV3-2	TRBJ1-3	.	14	TRBD1	TGTGCCAGCAGCCCCCGGACAGGGGGGGACACCATATATTTT	CASSPRTGGDTIYF
TRBV2	TRBJ2-2	.	13	.	TGTGCCAGCAGAGGACAAAACACCGGGGAGCTGTTTTTT	CASRGQNTGELFF
TRBV9	TRBJ1-3	.	16	TRBD1	TGTGCCAGCAGCACCCGACAGGGGGCTGCCGGAAACACCATATATTTT	CASSTRQGAAGNTIYF